A selection of T cell receptor beta chains follows, all from one sample in a study of blood T cell repertoires in COVID-19. Repertoires were generated with immunoSEQ multiplex PCR, while TCRdb's copy carries only in-frame clones and drops some. In the table there are some 30,000 clones, roughly nine tenths of which are singletons. The sample consisted of peripheral blood. These receptor sequences come from a human donor with acute or convalescent COVID-19. The donor label of this sample is uncertain. CDR3s include the opening cysteine and the closing phenylalanine or tryptophan. A D gene is named only where the DNA matches it firmly. For some rows the clone size is stated as once, few or many, or as a class when expanded; others skip it.

d_call: TRBD2; j_call: TRBJ2-1; clone_size: once; v_call: TRBV18; cdr3_nt: TGTGCCAGCTCACCGTCCCGGGTTCAAAAAACTAGCGGACCAAGTAATGAGCAGTTCTTC; cdr3_aa: CASSPSRVQKTSGPSNEQFF
d_call: TRBD2; j_call: TRBJ2-3; clone_size: -; v_call: TRBV20-1; cdr3_nt: TGCAGTGCGAGTGGGACCTTCGGACTAGTCGGGGTGATAGATACGCAGTATTTT; cdr3_aa: CSASGTFGLVGVIDTQYF
d_call: -; j_call: TRBJ1-2; clone_size: -; v_call: TRBV2; cdr3_nt: TGTACCTCCGGCGGTGAAGGCAATTATGGCTACACCTTC; cdr3_aa: CTSGGEGNYGYTF
d_call: -; j_call: TRBJ1-4; clone_size: -; v_call: TRBV6-1; cdr3_nt: TGTGCCAGCAGTGAACGGGGGGGCGCCGAAAAACTGTTTTTT; cdr3_aa: CASSERGGAEKLFF
d_call: TRBD1; j_call: TRBJ1-6; clone_size: -; v_call: TRBV11-3; cdr3_nt: TGTGCCAGCAGCCTTGGGAAGGGGGCAAATTCACCCCTCCACTTT; cdr3_aa: CASSLGKGANSPLHF
d_call: TRBD1; j_call: TRBJ1-4; clone_size: -; v_call: TRBV5-1; cdr3_nt: TGCGCCAGCAGCTCCTTGGGACAGGGTTTAGTTAAACTGTTTTTT; cdr3_aa: CASSSLGQGLVKLFF
d_call: -; j_call: TRBJ2-1; clone_size: once; v_call: TRBV7-2; cdr3_nt: TGTGCCAGCAGCTTAGCGGGGGGTGCCGACAATGAGCAGTTCTTC; cdr3_aa: CASSLAGGADNEQFF
d_call: TRBD2; j_call: TRBJ2-2; clone_size: -; v_call: TRBV7-2; cdr3_nt: TGTGCCAGCAGCCAGCGGGGGGGCCGCGACGGGGAGCTGTTTTTT; cdr3_aa: CASSQRGGRDGELFF
d_call: -; j_call: TRBJ1-3; clone_size: -; v_call: TRBV6-1; cdr3_nt: TGTGCCAGCAGTGAAGGTAGCACCTCTGGAAACACCATATATTTT; cdr3_aa: CASSEGSTSGNTIYF
d_call: TRBD2; j_call: TRBJ2-7; clone_size: -; v_call: TRBV23-1; cdr3_nt: TGCGCCAGCAGTCAATCAAAGAAAAAATTGGGACTAGCGGGGGTACGCTTGGGCGAGCAGTACTTC; cdr3_aa: CASSQSKKKLGLAGVRLGEQYF
d_call: -; j_call: TRBJ1-1; clone_size: -; v_call: TRBV5-6; cdr3_nt: TGTGCCAGCAGCTTTTGGGCCCGACAGAGTCCTGAAGCTTTCTTT; cdr3_aa: CASSFWARQSPEAFF
d_call: -; j_call: TRBJ1-1; clone_size: -; v_call: TRBV4-1; cdr3_nt: TGCGCCAGCAGCCAAGAATGGCCGGGGTCTGAAGCTTTCTTT; cdr3_aa: CASSQEWPGSEAFF
d_call: -; j_call: TRBJ2-1; clone_size: -; v_call: TRBV6-5; cdr3_nt: TGTGCCAGCAACGCCGGGACTGGGAACAATGAGCAGTTCTTC; cdr3_aa: CASNAGTGNNEQFF
d_call: TRBD2; j_call: TRBJ2-7; clone_size: once; v_call: TRBV5-1; cdr3_nt: TGCGCCAGCAGCTTGGCAGCGGGACCCTCCTACGAGCAGTACTTC; cdr3_aa: CASSLAAGPSYEQYF
d_call: TRBD1; j_call: TRBJ1-2; clone_size: -; v_call: TRBV6-6; cdr3_nt: TGTGCCAGCAGTCGATCCAGGGAGACAGGGCTCTATGGCTACACCTTC; cdr3_aa: CASSRSRETGLYGYTF
d_call: TRBD1; j_call: TRBJ2-5; clone_size: -; v_call: TRBV7-9; cdr3_nt: TGTGCCAGCAGCTTAGTTGGGACAGGGGGTGAGACCCAGTACTTC; cdr3_aa: CASSLVGTGGETQYF
d_call: TRBD2; j_call: TRBJ2-7; clone_size: once; v_call: TRBV7-3; cdr3_nt: TGTGCCAGCAGCTTAATGGGGACGACTAGCCAGTACGAGCAGTACTTC; cdr3_aa: CASSLMGTTSQYEQYF
d_call: TRBD1; j_call: TRBJ2-5; clone_size: once; v_call: TRBV5-4; cdr3_nt: TGTGCCAGCAGCTTGGCCGGGACAGGGGCCGGGGAGACCCAGTACTTC; cdr3_aa: CASSLAGTGAGETQYF
d_call: TRBD2; j_call: TRBJ2-5; clone_size: -; v_call: TRBV30; cdr3_nt: TGTGCCTGGATTCCCCGCTTAGCGGGGGGGAGTGGAAAGACCCAGTACTTC; cdr3_aa: CAWIPRLAGGSGKTQYF
d_call: -; j_call: TRBJ2-2; clone_size: -; v_call: TRBV3-1/TRBV3-2; cdr3_nt: TGTGCCAGCAAGGCAGGGAACACCGGGGAGCTGTTTTTT; cdr3_aa: CASKAGNTGELFF
d_call: -; j_call: TRBJ2-7; clone_size: -; v_call: TRBV28; cdr3_nt: TGTGCCAGCAGTTATGAGAATACCTACGAGCAGTACTTC; cdr3_aa: CASSYENTYEQYF
d_call: TRBD1; j_call: TRBJ1-1; clone_size: large; v_call: TRBV5-6; cdr3_nt: TGTGCCAGCAGCTTGTACGGGCAGGGGGGGAACACTGAAGCTTTCTTT; cdr3_aa: CASSLYGQGGNTEAFF
d_call: -; j_call: TRBJ1-4; clone_size: -; v_call: TRBV11-2; cdr3_nt: TGTGCCAGCAGAGCCTATACGGGAGGCGGTGAGGAACTGTTTTTT; cdr3_aa: CASRAYTGGGEELFF
d_call: TRBD1; j_call: TRBJ2-3; clone_size: -; v_call: TRBV7-8; cdr3_nt: TGTGCCAGCAGCTTAGTAACAGGGGGAAGCACAGATACGCAGTATTTT; cdr3_aa: CASSLVTGGSTDTQYF
d_call: TRBD1; j_call: TRBJ2-5; clone_size: -; v_call: TRBV2; cdr3_nt: TGTGCCAGCAGAAGAACAGGGGTAGAGACCCAGTACTTC; cdr3_aa: CASRRTGVETQYF
d_call: TRBD1; j_call: TRBJ2-7; clone_size: -; v_call: TRBV18; cdr3_nt: TGTGCCAGCTCTCGGACAGGGGGTAAGGGATACGAGCAGTACTTC; cdr3_aa: CASSRTGGKGYEQYF
d_call: -; j_call: TRBJ1-6; clone_size: -; v_call: TRBV7-9; cdr3_nt: TGTGCCAGCAGCGTCCATTTTGTCGGGACCTATAATTCACCCCTCCACTTT; cdr3_aa: CASSVHFVGTYNSPLHF
d_call: -; j_call: TRBJ1-4; clone_size: -; v_call: TRBV6-6; cdr3_nt: TGTGCCAGCAGACTAGAAAAACTGTTTTTT; cdr3_aa: CASRLEKLFF
d_call: -; j_call: TRBJ1-6; clone_size: few; v_call: TRBV19; cdr3_nt: TGTGCCGGATCCCGGCAGGGGTTAGGATCACCCCTCCACTTT; cdr3_aa: CAGSRQGLGSPLHF
d_call: -; j_call: TRBJ2-7; clone_size: few; v_call: TRBV18; cdr3_nt: TGTGCCAGCTCACCAGCGGATCGTAGGTCCTACGAGCAGTACTTC; cdr3_aa: CASSPADRRSYEQYF
d_call: -; j_call: TRBJ2-2; clone_size: -; v_call: TRBV19; cdr3_nt: TGTGCCAGTAGTATCGCACAGGGAACCGGGGAGCTGTTTTTT; cdr3_aa: CASSIAQGTGELFF